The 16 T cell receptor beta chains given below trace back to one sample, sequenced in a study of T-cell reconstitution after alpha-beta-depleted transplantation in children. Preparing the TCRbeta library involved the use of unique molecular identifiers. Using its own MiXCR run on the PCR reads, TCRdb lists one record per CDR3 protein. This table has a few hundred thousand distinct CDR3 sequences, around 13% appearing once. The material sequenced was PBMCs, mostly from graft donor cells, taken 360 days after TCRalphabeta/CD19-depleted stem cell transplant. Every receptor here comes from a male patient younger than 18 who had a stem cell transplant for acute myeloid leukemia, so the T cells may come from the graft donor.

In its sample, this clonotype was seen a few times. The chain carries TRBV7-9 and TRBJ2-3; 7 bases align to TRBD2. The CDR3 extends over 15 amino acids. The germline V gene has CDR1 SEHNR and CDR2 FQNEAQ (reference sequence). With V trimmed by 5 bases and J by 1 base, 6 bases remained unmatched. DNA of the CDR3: TGTGCCAGCAGCCCGATGGGGGGGGGCACAGATACGCAGTATTTT. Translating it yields CASSPMGGGTDTQYF.

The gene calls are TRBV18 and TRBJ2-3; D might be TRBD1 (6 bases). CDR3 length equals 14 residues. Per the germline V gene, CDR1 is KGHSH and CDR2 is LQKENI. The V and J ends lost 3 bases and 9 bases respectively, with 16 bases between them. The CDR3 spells CASSPLTGTETQYF. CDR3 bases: TGTGCCAGCTCACCGCTAACAGGGACGGAGACGCAGTATTTT. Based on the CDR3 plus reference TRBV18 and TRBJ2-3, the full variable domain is NAGVMQNPRHLVRRRGQEARLRCSPMKGHSHVYWYRQLPEEGLKFMVYLQKENIIDESGMPKERFSAEFPKEGPSILRIQQVVRGDSAAYFCASSPLTGTETQYFGPGTRLTVL.

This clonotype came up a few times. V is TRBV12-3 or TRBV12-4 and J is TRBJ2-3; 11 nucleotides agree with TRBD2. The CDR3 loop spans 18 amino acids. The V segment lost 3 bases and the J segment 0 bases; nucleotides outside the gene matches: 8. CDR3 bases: TGTGCCAGCAGTTTTCCCCCTAGCGGGAGGCTCAGCACAGATACGCAGTATTTT. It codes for CASSFPPSGRLSTDTQYF.

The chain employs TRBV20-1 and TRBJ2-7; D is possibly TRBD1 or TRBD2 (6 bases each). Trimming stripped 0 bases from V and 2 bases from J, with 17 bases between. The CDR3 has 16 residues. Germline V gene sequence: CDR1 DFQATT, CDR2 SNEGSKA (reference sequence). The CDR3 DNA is TGCAGTGCTAGAGATTTCGGGGCGGGACACCCCTACGAGCAGTACTTC. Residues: CSARDFGAGHPYEQYF.

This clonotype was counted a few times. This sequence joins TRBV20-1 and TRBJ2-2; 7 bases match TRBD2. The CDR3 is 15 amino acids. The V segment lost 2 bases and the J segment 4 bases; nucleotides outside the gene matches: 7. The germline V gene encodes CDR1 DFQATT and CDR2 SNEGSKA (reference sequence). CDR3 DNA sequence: TGCAGTGCTAGAAGGGCGGGAGCCCTCACCGGGGAGCTGTTTTTT. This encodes CSARRAGALTGELFF.

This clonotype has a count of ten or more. The CDR3 region is CSARDRGVIEAFF. The CDR3 DNA sequence: TGCAGTGCTAGAGATAGGGGGGTGATTGAAGCTTTCTTT. V and J are TRBV20-1 and TRBJ1-1; possible D gene TRBD1, 6 bases. This CDR3 region has 13 residues. Per the germline V gene, CDR1 is DFQATT and CDR2 is SNEGSKA (reference sequence). The germline V and J ends were trimmed by 0 bases and 7 bases, with 12 bases remaining between them.

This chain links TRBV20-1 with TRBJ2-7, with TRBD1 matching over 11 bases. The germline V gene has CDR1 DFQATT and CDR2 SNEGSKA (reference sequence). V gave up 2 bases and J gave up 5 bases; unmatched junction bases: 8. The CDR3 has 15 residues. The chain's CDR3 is CSARSAGTGGHEQYF. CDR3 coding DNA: TGCAGTGCTAGATCAGCCGGGACAGGGGGGCACGAGCAGTACTTC.

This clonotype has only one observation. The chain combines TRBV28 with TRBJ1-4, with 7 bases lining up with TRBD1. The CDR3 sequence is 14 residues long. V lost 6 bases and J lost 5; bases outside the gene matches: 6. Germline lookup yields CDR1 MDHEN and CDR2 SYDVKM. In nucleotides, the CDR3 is TGTGCCAGCAGCCCGGGACAGAAAAATGAAAAACTGTTTTTT. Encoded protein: CASSPGQKNEKLFF.

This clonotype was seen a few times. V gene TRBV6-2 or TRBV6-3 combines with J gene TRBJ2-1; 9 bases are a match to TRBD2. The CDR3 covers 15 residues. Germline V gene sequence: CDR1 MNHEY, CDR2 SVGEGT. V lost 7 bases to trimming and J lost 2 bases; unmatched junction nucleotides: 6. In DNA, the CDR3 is TGTGCCAGCACCAAGGGGACTAGCCCCTACAATGAGCAGTTCTTC. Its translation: CASTKGTSPYNEQFF.

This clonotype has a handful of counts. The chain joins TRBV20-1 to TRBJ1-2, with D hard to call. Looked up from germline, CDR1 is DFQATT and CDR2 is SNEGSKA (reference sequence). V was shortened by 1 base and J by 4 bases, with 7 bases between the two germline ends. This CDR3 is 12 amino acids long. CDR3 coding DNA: TGCAGTGCTAGAGGAAGCCCCTATGGCTACACCTTC. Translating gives CSARGSPYGYTF.

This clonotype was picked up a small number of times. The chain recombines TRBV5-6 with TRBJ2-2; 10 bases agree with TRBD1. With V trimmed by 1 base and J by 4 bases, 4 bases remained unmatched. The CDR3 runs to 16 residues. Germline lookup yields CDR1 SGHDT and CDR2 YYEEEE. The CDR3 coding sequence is TGTGCCAGCAGCTTGTGGGACAGGGGAACCACCGGGGAGCTGTTTTTT. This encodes CASSLWDRGTTGELFF.

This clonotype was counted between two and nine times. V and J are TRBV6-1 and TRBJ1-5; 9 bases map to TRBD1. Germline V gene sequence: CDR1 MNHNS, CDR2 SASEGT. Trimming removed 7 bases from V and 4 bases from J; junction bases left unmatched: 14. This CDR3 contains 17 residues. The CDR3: CASNRDRVVSINQPQHF. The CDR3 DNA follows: TGTGCCAGCAATCGGGACAGGGTAGTCTCAATAAATCAGCCCCAGCATTTT.

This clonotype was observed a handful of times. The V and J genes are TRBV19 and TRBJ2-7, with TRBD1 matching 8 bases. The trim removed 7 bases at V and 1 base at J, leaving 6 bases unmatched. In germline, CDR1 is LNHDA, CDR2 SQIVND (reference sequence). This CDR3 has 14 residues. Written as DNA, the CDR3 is TGTGCCAGTACCCAGACAGGGGAGTCCTACGAGCAGTACTTC. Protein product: CASTQTGESYEQYF.

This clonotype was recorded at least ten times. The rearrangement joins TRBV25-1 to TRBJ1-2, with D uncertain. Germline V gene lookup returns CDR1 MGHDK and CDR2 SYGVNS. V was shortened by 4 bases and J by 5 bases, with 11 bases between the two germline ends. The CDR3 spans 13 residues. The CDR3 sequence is CASSAGYSYGYTF. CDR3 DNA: TGTGCCAGCAGTGCGGGGTATTCGTATGGCTACACCTTC.

The CDR3 here is CATSRGGNYEQYF. DNA of the CDR3: TGTGCCACCAGCAGAGGCGGCAACTACGAGCAGTACTTC. This sequence joins TRBV15 and TRBJ2-7; no reliable D call. Trimming took off 1 base at V and 3 bases at J, with 7 bases between the two ends. The CDR3 extends over 13 amino acids. CDR1 is LNHNV, CDR2 YYDKDF, per germline (reference sequence).

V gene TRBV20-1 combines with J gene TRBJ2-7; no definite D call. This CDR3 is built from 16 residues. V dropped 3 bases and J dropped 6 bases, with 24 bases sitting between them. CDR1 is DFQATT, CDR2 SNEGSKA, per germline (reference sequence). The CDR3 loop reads CSASLPLPMWALEQYF. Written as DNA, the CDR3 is TGCAGTGCTAGCCTCCCCCTCCCCATGTGGGCCCTCGAGCAGTACTTC.